The 30 T cell receptor beta chains listed next were all sequenced from one sample in a study of T cell clonality in common variable immunodeficiency. Clones were sequenced by immunoSEQ multiplex PCR, and TCRdb holds only the in-frame ones, with some missing. This repertoire holds roughly 48,000 clones, and none appear only once. Input material: peripheral blood mononuclear cells. The source is a person aged 18 to 75 in good health.

This clone was recorded many times. The sequenced fragment ends 3 residues before the CDR3 boundary, so the rest is inferred from the germline J gene. The chain links TRBV30 to TRBJ2-1, with 8 nucleotides matching TRBD2. Germline V gene sequence: CDR1 GTSNPN, CDR2 SVGIG (reference sequence). The CDR3 covers 14 residues. After removal of 0 bases from V and 9 bases from J, the junction contained 7 bases not matched to a gene. The CDR3 reads CAWSVRGRGGEQFF. The sequenced CDR3 bases are TGTGCCTGGAGTGTACGGGGCCGGGGGGGTGAG. Full variable domain (missing parts from reference TRBV30 and TRBJ2-1): SQTIHQWPATLVQPVGSPLSLECTVEGTSNPNLYWYRQAAGRGLQLLFYSVGIGQISSEVPQNLSASRPQDRQFILSSKKLLLSDSGFYLCAWSVRGRGGEQFFGPGTRLTVL.

This clone was counted ten times or more. The CDR3 end falls 3 residues outside the read, so it is completed with the germline J gene. J is TRBJ2-1 and V is TRBV5-1; 10 bases align to TRBD2. The V gene end was trimmed by 7 bases and the J gene end by 7 bases; junction bases not matched to a gene: 11. The CDR3 runs to 15 residues. Germline V gene data show CDR1 as SGHRS and CDR2 as YFSETQ. CDR3 loop: CASATGLASSNEQFF. The sequenced part of the CDR3 DNA is TGCGCCAGCGCGACGGGACTAGCGAGCAGTAATGAG.

This clone has at least ten counts. CDR3 residues: CAIRGTSGRASEQFF. The sequenced CDR3 bases are TGTGCCATCAGGGGGACTAGCGGGAGGGCCAGTGAG. The V call is TRBV10-3, the J call TRBJ2-1, with 16 bases identical to TRBD2. With the read ending 3 residues before the CDR3 end, the germline J gene is used to fill in that end. From germline, CDR1 is ENHRY and CDR2 SYGVKD. Trimming took 6 bases from V and 9 from J; bases not matched to a gene: 5. The CDR3 length is 15 residues.

The sample holds many counts of this clone. The read terminates 3 residues before the CDR3 end, so the remaining end is supplied by the germline J gene. The chain joins TRBV15 to TRBJ2-1; D gene uncertain. Germline values: CDR1 LNHNV, CDR2 YYDKDF (reference sequence). V shed 4 bases and J shed 3 bases, with 13 bases lying between them. There are 15 residues in the CDR3. The CDR3: CATSTKAGNYNEQFF. The CDR3 bases that were read are TGTGCCACCAGCACAAAGGCAGGAAACTACAATGAG.

In this sample, this clone turned up many times. The sequence runs out 3 residues before the end of the CDR3; the remainder is reconstructed from the germline J gene. The gene calls are TRBV5-5 and TRBJ2-2; 8 nucleotides align to TRBD2. Germline V gene lookup returns CDR1 SGHKS and CDR2 YYEKEE (reference sequence). The CDR3 is 15 residues long. V shed 3 bases and J 4 bases; nucleotides not matched to a gene: 5. Partial CDR3 DNA: TGTGCCAGCAGCTGGACTAGCCGTGGCACCGGGGAG. Its translation is CASSWTSRGTGE. The CDR3 as a whole reads CASSWTSRGTGELFF.

In its sample, this clone was seen many times. The DNA ends 3 residues before the CDR3 does, and the rest of the CDR3 is filled in from the germline J gene. The chain joins TRBV7-2 to TRBJ2-5; 10 bases line up with TRBD1. J was trimmed by 2 bases and V by 5 bases; bases with no gene match: 5. CDR3 length: 15 amino acids. Germline V gives CDR1 SGHTA, CDR2 FQGNSA. CDR3 sequence reads: CASSRDRGSQETQYF. The sequenced CDR3 bases are TGTGCCAGCAGCCGGGACAGGGGATCACAAGAGACC.

This clone was found many times. With the read ending 3 residues before the CDR3 end, the germline J gene is used to fill in that end. The J gene is TRBJ1-2, the V gene TRBV29-1, with a possible D match to TRBD1 (5 bases). The CDR3 runs 13 residues. Trimming pared 8 bases from V and 3 bases from J, leaving 16 bases between. Germline V gives CDR1 SQVTM, CDR2 ANQGSEA. The CDR3 sequence is CSLGRGGDYGYTF. The sequenced CDR3 bases are TGCAGCCTTGGAAGGGGCGGTGACTATGGC.

The table lists this clone with many counts. The missing CDR3 end, 3 residues past where the read stops, is filled in from the germline J gene. J is TRBJ2-1 and V is TRBV6-4; 9 bases agree with TRBD2. V lost 5 bases and J lost 3; bases outside the gene matches: 2. The CDR3 covers 14 residues. The germline V gene has CDR1 MRHNA and CDR2 SNTAGT. CDR3 protein: CASSLAGNYNEQFF. The CDR3 bases that were read are TGTGCCAGCAGTCTAGCGGGGAACTACAATGAG.

Worth noting for this clone: The read falls 3 residues short of the CDR3 end, and the missing part is taken from the germline J gene. The chain couples TRBV2 to TRBJ2-2; 10 bases are shared with TRBD2. In germline, CDR1 is SNHLY, CDR2 FYNNEI. The CDR3 is 18 amino acids. V shed 5 bases, J shed 4 bases, and the junction held 13 bases outside the gene matches. CDR3 loop: CASSTWASGSVVTGELFF. The sequenced part of the CDR3 DNA is TGTGCCAGCAGTACATGGGCTAGCGGGAGTGTGGTCACCGGGGAG.

Regarding this clone: The CDR3 extends 3 residues past the end of the read, so its final part is completed from the germline J gene. The chain joins TRBV18 to TRBJ2-5; D not resolved. Trimming cost V 0 bases and J 0 bases, with 5 bases left between them. In germline, CDR1 is KGHSH, CDR2 LQKENI. The CDR3 totals 14 residues. CDR3 region: CASSPPSNQETQYF. The CDR3 bases that were read are TGTGCCAGCTCACCACCGAGCAACCAAGAGACC.

This clone was seen ten or more times. Incomplete CDR3 DNA: TGTGCCATCAGACAGGGCCTTGGCAATCAGCCC. This sequence encodes CAIRQGLGNQP. The whole CDR3 sequence reads CAIRQGLGNQPQHF. The chain carries TRBV10-3 and TRBJ1-5; a weak D match, TRBD1 (6 bases). Read sequence stops 3 residues before the CDR3 end, and the germline J gene provides the missing end. Germline V gene sequence: CDR1 ENHRY, CDR2 SYGVKD. V was cut by 6 bases and J by 2 bases, with 11 bases left in between. The CDR3 is made up of 14 amino acids.

In its sample, this clone was seen many times. Read coverage stops 3 residues before the CDR3 terminus; the germline J gene supplies the remainder. The V gene is TRBV7-2, the J gene TRBJ2-7, with no clear D. V gave up 0 bases and J gave up 0 bases, with 9 bases separating them. This CDR3 has 15 amino acids. Germline assignment: CDR1 SGHTA and CDR2 FQGNSA. The sequenced CDR3 bases are TGTGCCAGCAGCTTAGCGGTTAGTTTCTCCTACGAG. This sequence encodes CASSLAVSFSYE. The CDR3 as a whole reads CASSLAVSFSYEQYF.

This clone occurred many times. The DNA ends 3 residues before the CDR3 does, and the rest of the CDR3 is filled in from the germline J gene. The rearrangement uses TRBV20-1 and TRBJ2-4, with D perhaps TRBD2 (6 bases). The CDR3 spans 15 residues. Trimming removed 0 bases at V and 5 bases at J, with 14 bases between. Germline-derived CDR1 and CDR2 are DFQATT and SNEGSKA (reference sequence). The CDR3 is CSARDVGGWENIQYF. The sequenced CDR3 bases are TGCAGTGCTAGAGATGTGGGGGGTTGGGAAAACATT.

This clone was seen a few times. The read comes to an end 3 residues before the CDR3 does, leaving the germline J gene to fill in the end. The genes are TRBV20-1 and TRBJ2-1, with 11 bases identical to TRBD2. After removal of 5 bases from V and 5 bases from J, the junction contained 5 bases not matched to a gene. The CDR3 covers 14 residues. Germline CDR1 is DFQATT and CDR2 is SNEGSKA (reference sequence). CDR3 protein: CSAPTSGKNNEQFF. The covered CDR3 bases are TGCAGTGCTCCGACTAGCGGGAAAAACAATGAG.

This clone was seen many times. The read terminates 3 residues before the CDR3 end, so the remaining end is supplied by the germline J gene. The chain employs TRBV20-1 and TRBJ2-3; tentative D call: TRBD2 (6 bases). The V gene lost 1 base and the J gene lost 4 bases, with 12 bases spanning the gap. The CDR3 consists of 14 residues. Per the germline V gene, CDR1 is DFQATT and CDR2 is SNEGSKA (reference sequence). The covered CDR3 bases are TGCAGTGCTAGAGTCGGGGGAATATCAGATACG. Encoded protein: CSARVGGISDT. The complete CDR3 sequence is CSARVGGISDTQYF.

This clone has a count of ten or more. This chain's CDR3 is CASSKQGGGELFF. CDR3 DNA (partial): TGTGCCAGCAGCAAGCAGGGTGGCGGGGAG. The V and J genes are TRBV5-4 and TRBJ2-2; maybe TRBD1 (5 bases). The CDR3 extends 3 residues past the end of the read, so its final part is completed from the germline J gene. Deletions cut 4 bases from V and 7 bases from J, with 11 bases between. CDR1 SGHNT and CDR2 YYREEE come from the germline V gene (reference sequence). The CDR3 is 13 residues long.

In the case of this clone: The read gets to within 3 residues of the CDR3 end, and the germline J gene fills in the rest. The chain is built from TRBV18 and TRBJ1-2; D might be TRBD1 (5 bases). There are 14 residues in the CDR3. The V gene's germline CDR1 is KGHSH and CDR2 LQKENI. CDR3 DNA (partial): TGTGCCAGCCGCGAGGGACTAGCGGGTTGGGAC. This gives the protein CASREGLAGWD. From start to end, the CDR3 is CASREGLAGWDYTF. Full variable domain (missing parts from reference TRBV18 and TRBJ1-2): NAGVMQNPRHLVRRRGQEARLRCSPMKGHSHVYWYRQLPEEGLKFMVYLQKENIIDESGMPKERFSAEFPKEGPSILRIQQVVRGDSAAYFCASREGLAGWDYTFGSGTRLTVV.

This clone was detected many times. The CDR3 end lies 3 residues beyond the end of the read and is filled in from the germline J gene. The chain links TRBV5-1 to TRBJ2-3, with 12 bases aligning to TRBD2. The CDR3 is made up of 17 amino acids. The ends lost 1 base at V and 3 bases at J; junction bases unmatched: 6. Per germline, CDR1 SGHRS and CDR2 YFSETQ. The chain's CDR3 is CASSLRLAGGPTDTQYF. The part of the CDR3 DNA that was read is TGCGCCAGCAGCTTGAGGCTAGCGGGAGGGCCTACAGATACG.

This clone was recorded at least ten times. The read stops 3 residues short of the end of the CDR3; the missing end is completed from the germline J gene. This chain joins TRBV30 and TRBJ2-1, with D unresolved. V lost 2 bases and J lost 5, with 4 bases in between. This CDR3 region has 11 residues. CDR1 and CDR2 (germline): GTSNPN, SVGIG (reference sequence). CDR3 in amino acids: CAWSQDNEQFF. Partial CDR3 DNA: TGTGCCTGGAGTCAGGACAATGAG.

This CDR3 is CSVAGERETQYF. CDR3 DNA, as far as it was read: TGCAGCGTCGCAGGGGAGCGAGAGACC. The V gene is TRBV29-1, the J gene TRBJ2-5; perhaps TRBD1 as D (6 bases). The sequenced fragment ends 3 residues before the CDR3 boundary, so the rest is inferred from the germline J gene. This CDR3 comprises 12 residues. The germline V and J ends were trimmed by 6 bases and 4 bases, with 12 bases remaining between them. CDR1 is SQVTM, CDR2 ANQGSEA, per germline.

This clone has at least ten counts. The CDR3 extends 3 residues past the end of the read, so its final part is completed from the germline J gene. This chain joins TRBV16 and TRBJ1-5; 8 bases are a match to TRBD1. After removal of 3 bases from V and 3 bases from J, the junction contained 7 bases not matched to a gene. The CDR3 has 16 residues. Germline loops: CDR1 KGHSY, CDR2 FQNENV. The CDR3: CASSHLLDRVNQPQHF. Incomplete CDR3 DNA: TGTGCCAGCAGCCACCTCCTGGACAGGGTCAATCAGCCC.

This clone showed up many times. The read finishes 3 residues shy of the CDR3 end, and the germline J gene is used to complete it. The chain recombines TRBV10-3 with TRBJ2-5; D might be TRBD1 (5 bases). This CDR3 comprises 14 residues. Trimming removed 3 bases from V and 2 bases from J, with 10 bases in between. Germline V gene data show CDR1 as ENHRY and CDR2 as SYGVKD. This chain's CDR3 is CAISDGAPQETQYF. The covered CDR3 bases are TGTGCCATCAGTGATGGGGCCCCACAAGAGACC.

This clone appeared many times. Sequencing ends 3 residues short of the CDR3 end; the germline J gene provides the rest. This sequence joins TRBV5-1 and TRBJ2-7, with a tentative D call TRBD2 (6 bases). The V gene's germline CDR1 is SGHRS and CDR2 YFSETQ. This CDR3 contains 15 residues. V was trimmed by 4 bases and J by 0 bases, leaving 14 bases between them. Here the CDR3 reads CASSPSGGSSYEQYF. The part of the CDR3 DNA that was read is TGCGCCAGCAGCCCGAGTGGGGGGAGCTCCTACGAG.

This clone was picked up many times. The read stops 3 residues short of the end of the CDR3; the missing end is completed from the germline J gene. The rearrangement links TRBV5-5 to TRBJ2-3, with 8 bases that match TRBD2. Germline lookup yields CDR1 SGHKS and CDR2 YYEKEE (reference sequence). The CDR3 length is 13 residues. This CDR3 is CASSFQRESSQYF. The sequenced CDR3 bases are TGTGCCAGCAGCTTCCAGCGGGAGTCTTCG.

There are many counts of this clone. The CDR3 goes on 3 residues after the read ends, and that part is filled in from the germline J gene. The chain is built from TRBV14 and TRBJ2-5; 9 nucleotides align to TRBD1. The germline V gene has CDR1 SGHDN and CDR2 FVKESK. Trimming at V came to 4 bases and at J to 2 bases, leaving 11 bases not matched to a gene. This CDR3 region has 17 residues. The part of the CDR3 DNA that was read is TGTGCCAGCAGCCCACAGGGGGCCACCCAACGACAAGAGACC. Amino acid sequence: CASSPQGATQRQET. Given in full, the CDR3 is CASSPQGATQRQETQYF.

This clone was counted at least ten times. The CDR3 extends 3 residues past the end of the read, so its final part is completed from the germline J gene. V is TRBV5-1 and J is TRBJ2-7, with 7 bases identical to TRBD2. Germline CDR1 SGHRS, CDR2 YFSETQ. V lost 0 bases and J lost 3; bases outside the gene matches: 6. The CDR3 totals 15 residues. Incomplete CDR3 DNA: TGCGCCAGCAGCTTGGGGAGCGGGAACAGCTACGAG. Translating gives CASSLGSGNSYE. The full-length CDR3 reads as CASSLGSGNSYEQYF.

A remark on this clone: The missing CDR3 end, 3 residues past where the read stops, is filled in from the germline J gene. The chain links TRBV5-1 to TRBJ2-7; D is possibly TRBD2 (6 bases). This CDR3 has 16 amino acids. Per the germline V gene, CDR1 is SGHRS and CDR2 is YFSETQ. The ends were cut back, 4 bases at V and 6 bases at J, with 23 bases in the middle. The part of the CDR3 DNA that was read is TGCGCCAGCAGCCTACCAGGTGGAGGGGTGATCGGCGAG. It translates to CASSLPGGGVIGE. The whole CDR3 protein reads CASSLPGGGVIGEQYF.

This clone was seen at least ten times. The sequence runs out 3 residues before the end of the CDR3; the remainder is reconstructed from the germline J gene. The chain combines TRBV6-1 with TRBJ2-5; D is perhaps TRBD2 (5 bases). The germline V gene has CDR1 MNHNS and CDR2 SASEGT. V lost 1 base to trimming and J lost 4 bases, with 7 bases between them. This CDR3 comprises 13 residues. CDR3 DNA (partial): TGTGCCAGCAGTGAAGGGACTGCAGAGACC. This gives the protein CASSEGTAET. The complete CDR3 sequence is CASSEGTAETQYF.

This clone was recorded at least ten times. Read sequence stops 3 residues before the CDR3 end, and the germline J gene provides the missing end. The rearrangement uses TRBV30 and TRBJ2-1, with 10 bases fitting TRBD1. Looked up from germline, CDR1 is GTSNPN and CDR2 is SVGIG (reference sequence). The trim removed 3 bases at V and 1 base at J, leaving 3 bases unmatched. The CDR3 is made up of 15 amino acids. The covered CDR3 bases are TGTGCCTGGAGCCCGGGACAGGGGTCCTACAATGAG. Its translation is CAWSPGQGSYNE. The CDR3 in its entirety is CAWSPGQGSYNEQFF.

This clone was recorded many times. Read coverage stops 3 residues before the CDR3 terminus; the germline J gene supplies the remainder. The genes are TRBV5-1 and TRBJ2-7, with D possibly being TRBD2 (5 bases). Trimming took 1 base from V and 5 from J, leaving 22 bases between them. The CDR3 loop spans 17 amino acids. CDR1 and CDR2 (germline): SGHRS, YFSETQ. The sequenced CDR3 bases are TGCGCCAGCAGCTTGAGAACACAGCGGAGAGGTCTTAACGAG. Its protein is CASSLRTQRRGLNE. The entire CDR3 sequence reads CASSLRTQRRGLNEQYF.